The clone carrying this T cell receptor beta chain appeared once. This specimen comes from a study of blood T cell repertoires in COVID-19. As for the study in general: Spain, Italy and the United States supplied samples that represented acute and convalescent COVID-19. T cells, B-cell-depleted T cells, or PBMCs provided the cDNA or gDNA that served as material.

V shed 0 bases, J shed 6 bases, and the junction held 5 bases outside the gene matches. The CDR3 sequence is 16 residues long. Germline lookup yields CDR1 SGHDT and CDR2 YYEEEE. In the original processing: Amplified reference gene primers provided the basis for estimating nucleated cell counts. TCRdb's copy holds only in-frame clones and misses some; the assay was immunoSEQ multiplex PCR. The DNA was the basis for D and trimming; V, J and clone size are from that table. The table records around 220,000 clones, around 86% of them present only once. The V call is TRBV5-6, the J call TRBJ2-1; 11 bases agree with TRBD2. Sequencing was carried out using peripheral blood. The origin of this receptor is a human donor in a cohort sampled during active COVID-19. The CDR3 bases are TGTGCCAGCAGCTTGGCACTAGCGGGAGAGTTCAATGAGCAGTTCTTC. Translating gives CASSLALAGEFNEQFF.